The 29 T cell receptor beta chains reported below all come from one sample, sequenced in a study of Graves' ophthalmopathy and Graves' hyperthyroidism. The authors amplified TCR beta CDR3 regions from RNA transcripts. The first round was an RT-PCR with HTBI primers, and the second round was a multiplex PCR. TCRdb analysed the multiplex PCR reads with MiXCR anew, one entry per CDR3 protein. The table shows hundreds of thousands of distinct CDR3 sequences, with about 20% occurring only once. The sequencing input was peripheral blood. These receptors were obtained from a young woman with stable Graves' hyperthyroidism. Some clones in this sample may be carry-over from other donors' samples.

Ten or more counts support this clonotype. The chain carries TRBV18 and TRBJ1-1; possibly TRBD1 for D (5 bases). CDR1 and CDR2 (germline): KGHSH, LQKENI. V lost 4 bases and J lost 4, with 16 bases in between. The CDR3 spans 15 residues. The CDR3 region is CASSRDRGVGTEAFF. Here the CDR3 DNA reads TGTGCCAGCTCACGAGATCGGGGGGTTGGCACTGAAGCTTTCTTT.

V usage is TRBV30 and J usage is TRBJ2-6; D may be TRBD1 or TRBD2 (5 bases each). The CDR3 totals 15 residues. The V gene's germline CDR1 is GTSNPN and CDR2 SVGIG (reference sequence). The ends were cut back, 0 bases at V and 2 bases at J, with 8 bases in the middle. The CDR3 reads CAWSVPGPGANVLTF. CDR3 sequence (DNA): TGTGCCTGGAGTGTACCGGGGCCTGGGGCCAACGTCCTGACTTTC.

This clonotype was recorded at least ten times. This chain uses TRBV19 with TRBJ1-5, with D unclear. The V and J ends lost 2 bases and 5 bases respectively, with 4 bases between them. The CDR3 loop spans 12 amino acids. Germline assignment: CDR1 LNHDA and CDR2 SQIVND (reference sequence). The CDR3 DNA reads as TGTGCCAGTAGTATACTTGATCAGCCCCAGCATTTT. It translates to CASSILDQPQHF.

The chain carries TRBV20-1 and TRBJ1-5; D remains unclear. This CDR3 spans 14 amino acids. The germline gives CDR1 DFQATT, CDR2 SNEGSKA (reference sequence). V was clipped by 5 bases and J by 0 bases, with 11 bases between them. The CDR3 is CSAFRHLSNQPQHF. As DNA, the CDR3 is TGCAGTGCTTTTCGACACCTTAGCAATCAGCCCCAGCATTTT.

The rearrangement joins TRBV5-1 to TRBJ2-7, with D maybe TRBD1 (6 bases). This CDR3 spans 15 amino acids. The germline V gene has CDR1 SGHRS and CDR2 YFSETQ. V gave up 4 bases and J gave up 7 bases, with 21 bases separating them. CDR3 in amino acids: CASSLTGTPTGEQYF. CDR3 bases: TGCGCCAGCAGCCTAACCGGGACGCCCACAGGGGAGCAGTACTTC.

This clonotype was picked up many times. The chain is built from TRBV12-5 and TRBJ2-5; D possibly corresponds to TRBD2 (5 bases). Germline V gene sequence: CDR1 LGHNT, CDR2 FRNRAP. The CDR3 length is 11 residues. Trimming cost V 1 base and J 9 bases, with 6 bases left between them. CDR3 coding DNA: TGTGCTAGTGGTTTGGAGGAGGCCCAGTACTTC. Its translation is CASGLEEAQYF. The complete variable domain, with remaining parts taken from reference TRBV12-5 and TRBJ2-5, reads DARVTQTPRHKVTEMGQEVTMRCQPILGHNTVFWYRQTMMQGLELLAYFRNRAPLDDSGMPKDRFSAEMPDATLATLKIQPSEPRDSAVYFCASGLEEAQYFGPGTRLLVL.

This clonotype was observed many times. This chain joins TRBV29-1 and TRBJ2-2, with TRBD1 matching over 7 bases. The CDR3 is made up of 13 amino acids. Unmatched junction bases numbered 6, after V lost 6 bases and J lost 5 bases. Germline-derived CDR1 and CDR2 are SQVTM and ANQGSEA. The CDR3 DNA sequence: TGCAGCGTCAACCCACAGGGGACCGGGGAGCTGTTTTTT. Translated: CSVNPQGTGELFF.

This clonotype was seen only once. Being one base from a much bigger clone, this may be a read error. The CDR3 reads CAISLGQGTNYGYTF. The CDR3 coding sequence is TGTGCCATCAGTTTAGGACAGGGCACTAACTATGGCTACACCTTC. The V gene is TRBV27, the J gene TRBJ1-2, with 8 bases aligning to TRBD1. CDR3 length: 15 residues. CDR1 MNHEY and CDR2 SMNVEV come from the germline V gene (reference sequence).

This chain uses TRBV19 with TRBJ2-5; D tentatively reads TRBD1 or TRBD2 (5 bases each). Germline V CDR1 and CDR2: LNHDA, SQIVND (reference sequence). CDR3 size: 16 residues. Trimming cost V 5 bases and J 1 base, with 17 bases left between them. CDR3 coding DNA: TGTGCCAGTAGTGTTCCGGGGCCCAGAAGCCAAGAGACCCAGTACTTC. Its translation: CASSVPGPRSQETQYF.

The rearrangement links TRBV5-1 to TRBJ1-2, with D perhaps matching TRBD1 (6 bases). Germline CDR1 SGHRS, CDR2 YFSETQ. CDR3 length: 16 residues. V was trimmed by 3 bases and J by 3 bases, leaving 18 bases between them. This CDR3 reads CASSWGFGRGDYGYTF. CDR3 in DNA: TGCGCCAGCAGCTGGGGGTTTGGCAGGGGAGACTATGGCTACACCTTC.

This clonotype was seen at least ten times. J is TRBJ1-2 and V is TRBV6-5; TRBD1 might be the D (5 bases). From germline, CDR1 is MNHEY and CDR2 SVGAGI. V was clipped by 6 bases and J by 7 bases, with 24 bases between them. The length of the CDR3 is 16 residues. CDR3 in amino acids: CASRLTTRVRGAGYTF. The CDR3 nucleotides read TGTGCCAGCAGACTAACTACCAGGGTTAGGGGCGCTGGCTACACCTTC.

This clonotype was seen repeatedly, ten times or more. The rearrangement uses TRBV12-3 or TRBV12-4 and TRBJ1-5; TRBD1 is a possible D gene (5 bases). The CDR3 has 15 residues. V lost 6 bases, J lost 5 bases, and 17 bases lay in between. In DNA, the CDR3 is TGTGCCAGCAGCGGGGGACTTCTGAGGGATCAGCCCCAGCATTTT. Its protein is CASSGGLLRDQPQHF.

This clonotype was observed at least ten times. CDR3 sequence reads: CASSYRTGGRNTEAFF. CDR3 nucleotides: TGTGCCAGCAGTTACCGGACAGGGGGCCGGAACACTGAAGCTTTCTTT. This chain uses TRBV6-5 with TRBJ1-1, with 11 bases lining up with TRBD1. Unmatched junction bases numbered 3, after V lost 2 bases and J lost 1 base. Germline V gene data show CDR1 as MNHEY and CDR2 as SVGAGI. CDR3 length: 16 amino acids.

This clonotype was counted ten times or more. The CDR3 nucleotides are TGCAGTGCTAGAGACGGATCTAGCGCGTCCTACGAGCAGTACTTC. It specifies CSARDGSSASYEQYF. The chain joins TRBV20-1 to TRBJ2-7, with D possibly being TRBD2 (6 bases). Trimming stripped 0 bases from V and 1 base from J, with 13 bases between. The germline CDR1 and CDR2 sequences are DFQATT and SNEGSKA (reference sequence). The CDR3 sequence is 15 residues long.

This clonotype was seen many times. Germline is not matched at one junction end, which may reflect a read error. This chain connects TRBV7-2 to TRBJ1-1; D unclear. Germline V lookup: CDR1 SGHTA, CDR2 FQGNSA. The CDR3 covers 12 residues. The CDR3 DNA reads as TGCGCCACCGGAGCTAGAAACACTGAAGCTTTCTTT. This sequence encodes CATGARNTEAFF.

Here the CDR3 DNA reads TGTGCCAGCAGTTCCCCGGGACAGGGTCACACTGAAGCTTTCTTT. It translates to CASSSPGQGHTEAFF. This chain links TRBV27 with TRBJ1-1, with TRBD1 identical over 9 bases. The germline CDR1 and CDR2 sequences are MNHEY and SMNVEV (reference sequence). The CDR3 consists of 15 residues. The ends lost 4 bases at V and 3 bases at J; junction bases unmatched: 6.

In this sample, this clonotype turned up a few times. The chain is built from TRBV30 and TRBJ2-6; 8 nucleotides match TRBD2. V gave up 4 bases and J gave up 15 bases; unmatched junction bases: 14. CDR1 GTSNPN and CDR2 SVGIG come from the germline V gene (reference sequence). The CDR3 is 14 amino acids. The DNA of the CDR3 is TGTGCCTGGATTCCCCGGACTGCGGGAGGCGACCTGACTTTC. Encoded protein: CAWIPRTAGGDLTF.

For this clonotype: A much larger clone is a single base away; this may be a read error. The chain joins TRBV30 to TRBJ1-2; D ambiguous. The V end lost 4 bases, the J end lost 4 bases, and 4 bases lay between the germline ends. This CDR3 spans 10 amino acids. Germline V gene lookup returns CDR1 GTSNPN and CDR2 SVGIG (reference sequence). In DNA form, the CDR3 reads TGTGCCTGGAAGGGCTATGGCTACACCTTC. It is translated as CAWKGYGYTF.

On this clonotype itself: The junction does not match germline at one end; this may be a read error. The V and J genes are TRBV6-1 and TRBJ2-2; D perhaps matches TRBD2 (5 bases). CDR1 and CDR2 from the germline V gene are MNHNS and SASEGT. The CDR3 contains 13 residues. The CDR3 spells CASSVRDTGEPFF. The CDR3 DNA reads as TGTGCCAGCAGTGTAAGAGATACCGGGGAGCCGTTTTTT.

This clonotype was found a few times. The CDR3 DNA reads TGTGCCAGCAGCCAAGGTGTGAAATCCTACGAGCAGTACTTC. Its translation is CASSQGVKSYEQYF. The rearrangement uses TRBV3-1 and TRBJ2-7; D unclear. This CDR3 has 14 amino acids. Per the germline V gene, CDR1 is LGHDT and CDR2 is YNNKEL (reference sequence). V was trimmed by 1 base and J by 1 base, leaving 8 bases between them.

This rearrangement joins TRBV5-1 to TRBJ2-7, with D perhaps assigned TRBD1 or TRBD2 (5 bases each). Trimming removed 7 bases at V and 1 base at J, with 18 bases between. The CDR3 is 15 residues long. Germline CDR1 is SGHRS and CDR2 is YFSETQ. CDR3 amino acids: CASRDPGHPSYEQYF. The CDR3 nucleotides are TGCGCCAGCCGGGACCCCGGGCACCCTTCCTACGAGCAGTACTTC.

At least ten counts were recorded for this clonotype. The rearrangement links TRBV6-5 to TRBJ1-2; 9 bases align to TRBD1. From germline, CDR1 is MNHEY and CDR2 SVGAGI. The CDR3 covers 13 residues. Trimming took 8 bases from V and 5 from J; bases not matched to a gene: 6. DNA of the CDR3: TGTGCCAGCGGCGGGACAGGGAGTTATGGCTACACCTTC. Translated, it gives CASGGTGSYGYTF.

Only a few counts were recorded for this clonotype. The germline gene is not matched at one end of the junction; a read error may be the cause. The chain has TRBV19 and TRBJ2-4; 9 bases are a match to TRBD1. CDR1 is LNHDA, CDR2 SQIVND, per germline (reference sequence). The CDR3 extends over 16 amino acids. This chain's CDR3 is CASSINLQGAKNIKYF. CDR3 nucleotides: TGTGCCAGTAGTATCAACCTACAGGGGGCGAAAAACATTAAGTACTTC.

This chain joins TRBV6-1 and TRBJ2-6, with D perhaps matching TRBD1 or TRBD2 (6 bases each). Germline V gene sequence: CDR1 MNHNS, CDR2 SASEGT. Trimming removed 6 bases at V and 0 bases at J, with 15 bases between. CDR3 length: 17 residues. The CDR3 spells CASSKGGRGSGANVLTF. In nucleotides, the CDR3 is TGTGCCAGCAGCAAAGGGGGGCGAGGCTCTGGGGCCAACGTCCTGACTTTC.

The chain employs TRBV27 and TRBJ1-5, with D tentatively TRBD1 (6 bases). Per the germline V gene, CDR1 is MNHEY and CDR2 is SMNVEV (reference sequence). The CDR3 has 13 residues. Trimming took 5 bases from V and 5 from J, leaving 10 bases between them. CDR3 nucleotide sequence: TGTGCCAGCAGTCCCAACAGGGATCAGCCCCAGCATTTT. Protein sequence: CASSPNRDQPQHF.

This clonotype was detected ten times or more. The genes are TRBV7-3 and TRBJ1-1; no definite D call. V was cut by 4 bases and J by 1 base, with 7 bases left in between. This CDR3 is 13 amino acids long. Per germline, CDR1 SGHTA and CDR2 FQGTGA. The CDR3: CASSYTRNTEAFF. Written as DNA, the CDR3 is TGTGCCAGCAGCTACACCCGGAACACTGAAGCTTTCTTT.

The chain has TRBV20-1 and TRBJ2-7; a weak D match, TRBD2 (5 bases). The CDR3 covers 14 residues. V shed 2 bases and J shed 3 bases, with 14 bases lying between them. The V gene's germline CDR1 is DFQATT and CDR2 SNEGSKA (reference sequence). DNA for the CDR3: TGCAGTGCTAGACTCCATGGGAGCCTCTACGAGCAGTACTTC. Amino acid sequence: CSARLHGSLYEQYF.

Ten or more counts support this clonotype. V gene TRBV12-3 or TRBV12-4 combines with J gene TRBJ2-2; the D gene is possibly TRBD2 (6 bases). There are 15 residues in the CDR3. The V end lost 3 bases, the J end lost 5 bases, and 13 bases lay between the germline ends. The CDR3 nucleotides read TGTGCCAGCAGTTTTCTCCAGGGAGGTACCGGGGAGCTGTTTTTT. Encoded protein: CASSFLQGGTGELFF.

The CDR3 loop is CASSPRGWDSPLHF. CDR3 nucleotide sequence: TGTGCCAGCAGCCCGAGGGGTTGGGATTCACCCCTCCACTTT. The gene calls are TRBV27 and TRBJ1-6; tentative D call: TRBD1 (5 bases). The V gene lost 6 bases and the J gene lost 8 bases, with 14 bases spanning the gap. This CDR3 is built from 14 residues. From germline, CDR1 is MNHEY and CDR2 SMNVEV (reference sequence).